A single sample gave rise to the 5 T cell receptor beta chains below, sequenced in a study of healthy donors' naive CD4 and CD8 T cells. Each TCR library used around 0.5 ug of total RNA and a linear amplification protocol. TCRdb used MiXCR to reprocess the reads, holding one entry per CDR3 protein. The data contain roughly 200,000 distinct CDR3 sequences, about 76% of them singletons. The sequencing input was naive CD4+ and CD8+ T cells sorted from blood, pooled from several donors. All receptors come from a pool of human donors in good health; the sample pools cells from several healthy donors.

This clonotype was seen more than once but under ten times. The genes are TRBV29-1 and TRBJ2-3, with D uncertain. This CDR3 region has 10 residues. V lost 4 bases to trimming and J lost 8 bases, with 7 bases between them. Germline V CDR1 and CDR2: SQVTM, ANQGSEA. The CDR3 reads CSVGSRTQYF. DNA for the CDR3: TGCAGCGTTGGATCCCGTACGCAGTATTTT.

This rearrangement joins TRBV29-1 to TRBJ2-6; 12 positions match TRBD1. V lost 7 bases and J lost 2; bases outside the gene matches: 3. This CDR3 spans 15 amino acids. From germline, CDR1 is SQVTM and CDR2 ANQGSEA. The CDR3 loop is CSAGTGGAGANVLTF. CDR3 bases: TGCAGCGCCGGGACAGGGGGCGCTGGGGCCAACGTCCTGACTTTC.

This clonotype has just a few counts. The gene calls are TRBV29-1 and TRBJ2-7, with D tentatively TRBD1 (7 bases). Germline CDR1 SQVTM, CDR2 ANQGSEA. The CDR3 is made up of 16 amino acids. Trimming took off 0 bases at V and 3 bases at J, with 18 bases between the two ends. In nucleotides, the CDR3 is TGCAGCGTTGAAGATGGTGAGGAGGGGGCAAGCTACGAGCAGTACTTC. This gives the protein CSVEDGEEGASYEQYF.

CDR3 nucleotide sequence: TGTGCCAGCAGCTTAGAAGGAGTCCCTCGAAACTATGGCTACACCTTC. Amino acids: CASSLEGVPRNYGYTF. The chain recombines TRBV7-2 with TRBJ1-2; no clear D. CDR1 and CDR2 (germline): SGHTA, FQGNSA. Trimming left V 1 base short and J 2 bases short, with 14 bases between. The length of the CDR3 is 16 residues. Variable domain in full (rest from reference TRBV7-2 and TRBJ1-2): GAGVSQSPSNKVTEKGKDVELRCDPISGHTALYWYRQSLGQGLEFLIYFQGNSAPDKSGLPSDRFSAERTGGSVSTLTIQRTQQEDSAVYLCASSLEGVPRNYGYTFGSGTRLTVV.

The gene calls are TRBV29-1 and TRBJ2-2, with D perhaps matching TRBD1 (6 bases). Per germline, CDR1 SQVTM and CDR2 ANQGSEA. The V and J ends lost 6 bases and 3 bases respectively, with 14 bases between them. This CDR3 has 14 amino acids. The CDR3 DNA is TGCAGCGTAAGCCGGGACACCTACACCGGGGAGCTGTTTTTT. This gives the protein CSVSRDTYTGELFF.